The table lists the clone carrying this TCR beta chain with a few counts. Its antigen remains unknown. Looked up from germline, CDR1 is ENHRY and CDR2 is SYGVKD. The CDR3 extends over 16 amino acids. Trimming removed 6 bases from V and 5 bases from J; junction bases left unmatched: 9. Then a second PCR, running about 6 to 12 cycles, was carried out with a sample-barcoded 5' primer and a J-beta primer mix. TCRdb re-called the 5' RACE reads through MiXCR, storing one row per CDR3 protein. The data hold around 1,900,000 distinct CDR3 sequences, with roughly 43% observed a single time. Researchers collected about 9.6 milliliters of peripheral blood from every single donor. The sample belongs to a study of blood T cells in healthy people across ages. Study-wide findings and caveats: Unsorted PBMCs blocked a conclusive comparison of naive and antigen-experienced cells. In long-lived donors, naive CD4+ cell counts and diversity exceeded those of aged donors. Strong correlation was found linking TCR beta diversity to naive T cell percentage.

The receptor was isolated from a human donor in good health. The chain has TRBV10-3 and TRBJ2-5, with 13 bases matching TRBD2. The sequenced material came from blood. CDR3 region: CAISRWTSGSRETQYF. Here the CDR3 DNA reads TGTGCCATCAGCAGATGGACTAGCGGGAGCCGGGAGACCCAGTACTTC.